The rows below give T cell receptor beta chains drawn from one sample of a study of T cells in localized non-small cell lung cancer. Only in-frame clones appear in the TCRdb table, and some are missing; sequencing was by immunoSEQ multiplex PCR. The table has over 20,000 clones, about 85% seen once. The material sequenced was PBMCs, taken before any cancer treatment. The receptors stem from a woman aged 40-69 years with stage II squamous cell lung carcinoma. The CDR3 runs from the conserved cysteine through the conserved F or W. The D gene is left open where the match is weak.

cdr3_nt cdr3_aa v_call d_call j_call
TGTGCCAGCAGCCAACCAGGACAGACCTATGGCTACACCTTC CASSQPGQTYGYTF TRBV6-6 - TRBJ1-2
TGTGCCAGCAGCCCCCAGACAGGGGAAATCTATGGCTACACCTTC CASSPQTGEIYGYTF TRBV5-4 TRBD1 TRBJ1-2
TGTGCCAGCAGCTTTACGGACTGGTTCTCCTACAATGAGCAGTTCTTC CASSFTDWFSYNEQFF TRBV7-8 - TRBJ2-1
TGTGCCATCAGTGGTACCGGGACTAGCGGCTACGAGCAGTACTTC CAISGTGTSGYEQYF TRBV10-3 TRBD2 TRBJ2-7
TGTGCCAGCAGCTTAGCCCTCAAGTCGGCCTCCCGGCGCGATGAGCAGTTCTTC CASSLALKSASRRDEQFF TRBV11-2 - TRBJ2-1
TGTGCCAGCAGCTACCGAAGAAAGGCACTGAACACTGAAGCTTTCTTT CASSYRRKALNTEAFF TRBV7-9 - TRBJ1-1
TGTGCCAGCAGAGTCTACCTGAGGACAGGCTACGAGCAGTACTTC CASRVYLRTGYEQYF TRBV9 TRBD1 TRBJ2-7
TGTGCCAGCAGTCCATTTTCGTTGCTGTACAATGAGCAGTTCTTC CASSPFSLLYNEQFF TRBV5-6 - TRBJ2-1
TGTGCCAGCAGCCAAGATACAGGGGCGTATGGCTACACCTTC CASSQDTGAYGYTF TRBV4-2 TRBD1 TRBJ1-2
TGTGCCAGCAGTTTACTATGGGACTGGAATGAGCAGTTCTTC CASSLLWDWNEQFF TRBV28 - TRBJ2-1